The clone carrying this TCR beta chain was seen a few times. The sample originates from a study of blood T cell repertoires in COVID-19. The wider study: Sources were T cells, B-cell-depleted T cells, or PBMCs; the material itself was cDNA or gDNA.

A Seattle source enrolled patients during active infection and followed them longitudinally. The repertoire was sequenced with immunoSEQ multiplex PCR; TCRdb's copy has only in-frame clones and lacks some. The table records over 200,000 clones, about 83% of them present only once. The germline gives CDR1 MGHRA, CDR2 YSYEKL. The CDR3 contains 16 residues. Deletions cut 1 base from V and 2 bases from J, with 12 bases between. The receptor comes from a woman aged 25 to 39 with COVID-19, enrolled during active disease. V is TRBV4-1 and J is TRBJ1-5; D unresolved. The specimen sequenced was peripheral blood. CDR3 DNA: TGCGCCAGCAGCCAAGTTTTGCGGGTTGGCAATCAGCCCCAGCATTTT. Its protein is CASSQVLRVGNQPQHF.